Each of the 4 T cell receptor beta chains below was sequenced from the same sample in a study of T cell repertoires in cytomegalovirus infection. These TCRs are of unknown antigen specificity. Each CDR3 protein gets one entry after TCRdb re-called the reads with MiXCR. Of 600,000 to 700,000 distinct CDR3 sequences listed, 30% to 35% were seen once; the top ten hold around a sixth. The input for sequencing was cultured PBMCs, taken from culture after CMV antigen stimulation. The origin of the receptors is a human donor in good health (CMV status not recorded). Some clones in this sample may be carry-over from other donors' samples.

This rearrangement joins TRBV14 to TRBJ1-1; D perhaps matches TRBD1 (6 bases). Germline CDR1 SGHDN, CDR2 FVKESK. Trimming left V 2 bases short and J 0 bases short, with 19 bases between. CDR3 length equals 18 residues. The CDR3 region has the DNA TGTGCCAGCAGCCAACCGGGACAAGCCATTACGATGAACACTGAAGCTTTCTTT. Translating it yields CASSQPGQAITMNTEAFF.

As to this clonotype: This is likely a read error, given that the CDR3 carries no conserved phenylalanine or tryptophan at its end. The CDR3 nucleotides read TGTGCCAGCAGTCCGCTAGCGGGAGGGCCACAGGGAGAGACCCAGTACGTC. Translated, it gives CASSPLAGGPQGETQYV. The chain recombines TRBV27 with TRBJ2-5; TRBD2 matches 12 bases. The CDR3 runs to 17 residues. Trimming took 5 bases from V and 4 from J; bases not matched to a gene: 11. Germline CDR1 and CDR2: MNHEY and SMNVEV (reference sequence).

This clonotype was recorded only once. The chain carries TRBV2 and TRBJ1-2; weak D call: TRBD1 (5 bases). Trimming removed 3 bases from V and 8 bases from J, with 10 bases in between. Germline V gene data show CDR1 as SNHLY and CDR2 as FYNNEI. CDR3 size: 12 residues. The CDR3 DNA follows: TGTGCCAGCAGTGACAGGGCGCCCGGCTACACCTTC. This codes for CASSDRAPGYTF.

This clonotype was seen only a few times. The chain employs TRBV5-4 and TRBJ2-4; 8 bases align to TRBD1. The CDR3 extends over 18 amino acids. V was pared by 4 bases and J by 4 bases, with 16 bases of the junction left unmatched. Germline V gene lookup returns CDR1 SGHNT and CDR2 YYREEE (reference sequence). The CDR3 sequence is CASSRGGTQGQAKNIQYF. CDR3 coding DNA: TGTGCCAGCAGCCGCGGAGGTACTCAGGGACAGGCGAAAAACATTCAGTACTTC.